Shown below are 18 T cell receptor beta chains from a single sample sequenced in a study of OX40 agonist ivuxolimab in advanced cancers. Some clones are missing from TCRdb's copy, which holds only in-frame ones; the method was immunoSEQ multiplex PCR. The sample includes 70,000 to 80,000 clones, nearly 95% seen only once; the top ten take roughly 6.4%. The specimen comprised CD4+ or CD8+ T cells sorted from blood, sampled in a trial of the OX40 agonist ivuxolimab. The source of these receptors is an adult with an advanced solid tumor such as melanoma, head and neck, liver or kidney cancer.

This clone came up once. This sequence joins TRBV4-1 and TRBJ2-5; 9 bases map to TRBD2. There are 18 residues in the CDR3. Germline V CDR1 and CDR2: MGHRA, YSYEKL. V gave up 4 bases and J gave up 2 bases; unmatched junction bases: 14. The CDR3 DNA reads TGCGCCAGCAGCCCCTACCTGCGGGAGGGGTGGAGGCAAGAGACCCAGTACTTC. This gives the protein CASSPYLREGWRQETQYF.

J is TRBJ2-5 and V is TRBV18, with TRBD2 matching 7 bases. The ends lost 1 base at V and 3 bases at J; junction bases unmatched: 5. Germline CDR1 KGHSH, CDR2 LQKENI. The CDR3 loop spans 15 amino acids. CDR3 coding DNA: TGTGCCAGCTCACCACTGGGGGGGAACAAAGAGACCCAGTACTTC. It encodes CASSPLGGNKETQYF. The full variable domain, completed using reference TRBV18 and TRBJ2-5, is NAGVMQNPRHLVRRRGQEARLRCSPMKGHSHVYWYRQLPEEGLKFMVYLQKENIIDESGMPKERFSAEFPKEGPSILRIQQVVRGDSAAYFCASSPLGGNKETQYFGPGTRLLVL.

CDR3 bases: TGTGCCACCAGTAGCTGGGCGACCACCGCTAAGGGCGAGCAGTACTTC. This codes for CATSSWATTAKGEQYF. The chain has TRBV15 and TRBJ2-7; D not certain. The V and J ends lost 6 bases and 6 bases respectively, with 24 bases between them. Germline lookup yields CDR1 LNHNV and CDR2 YYDKDF (reference sequence). The CDR3 is 16 amino acids. Full variable domain (rest looked up from reference TRBV15 and TRBJ2-7): DAMVIQNPRYQVTQFGKPVTLSCSQTLNHNVMYWYQQKSSQAPKLLFHYYDKDFNNEADTPDNFQSRRPNTSFCFLDIRSPGLGDTAMYLCATSSWATTAKGEQYFGPGTRLTVT.

The CDR3 is CASSVATEDRSIGYTF. The CDR3 bases are TGTGCCAGCAGCGTAGCTACCGAGGACAGAAGCATAGGCTACACCTTC. The chain is built from TRBV9 and TRBJ1-2, with TRBD1 as a possible D gene (6 bases). CDR1 SGDLS and CDR2 YYNGEE come from the germline V gene. CDR3 size: 16 residues. V was cut by 0 bases and J by 8 bases, with 20 bases left in between.

This sequence joins TRBV7-2 and TRBJ2-5, with 8 bases matching TRBD2. The germline CDR1 and CDR2 sequences are SGHTA and FQGNSA. Trimming at V came to 4 bases and at J to 5 bases, leaving 9 bases not matched to a gene. The CDR3 runs to 15 residues. CDR3 in DNA: TGTGCCAGCAGCTCCCTCGGGGGGGTGTGGGAGACCCAGTACTTC. This gives the protein CASSSLGGVWETQYF.

This clone is large. This chain links TRBV5-1 with TRBJ1-1, with 7 bases aligning to TRBD1. The V gene's germline CDR1 is SGHRS and CDR2 YFSETQ. V gave up 3 bases and J gave up 4 bases; unmatched junction bases: 6. The CDR3 has 14 amino acids. The CDR3 bases are TGCGCCAGCAGCTGGGGACAGCAATTCACTGAAGCTTTCTTT. Translation: CASSWGQQFTEAFF.

The rearrangement uses TRBV27 and TRBJ1-2, with no clear D. The germline V gene has CDR1 MNHEY and CDR2 SMNVEV (reference sequence). Trimming took 5 bases from V and 0 from J, leaving 13 bases between them. This CDR3 spans 15 amino acids. DNA of the CDR3: TGTGCCAGCAGTCCCAACGAGGTAGCTAACTATGGCTACACCTTC. This sequence encodes CASSPNEVANYGYTF.

The rearrangement links TRBV6-6 to TRBJ1-1; D call uncertain. The CDR3 totals 11 residues. CDR1 is MNHNY, CDR2 SVGAGI, per germline (reference sequence). Trimming took 6 bases from V and 2 from J, leaving 4 bases between them. CDR3 nucleotide sequence: TGTGCCAGCAGGTTTAACACTGAAGCTTTCTTT. Translation: CASRFNTEAFF.

The chain employs TRBV9 and TRBJ1-4, with D maybe TRBD1 (6 bases). The CDR3 loop spans 15 amino acids. The germline CDR1 and CDR2 sequences are SGDLS and YYNGEE. V dropped 2 bases and J dropped 4 bases, with 12 bases sitting between them. CDR3 DNA sequence: TGTGCCAGCAGCGTCCAAGGGGGTAGTAATGAAAAACTGTTTTTT. Translated: CASSVQGGSNEKLFF.

The rearrangement joins TRBV7-9 to TRBJ2-3; tentative D call: TRBD2 (5 bases). With 6 bases removed from V and 3 bases from J, the gap between germline ends came to 10 bases. Germline CDR1 SEHNR, CDR2 FQNEAQ (reference sequence). The CDR3 is made up of 13 amino acids. CDR3 coding DNA: TGTGCCAGCAGACCGGGATCGACAGATACGCAGTATTTT. Its translation: CASRPGSTDTQYF.

This clone was observed once. The chain recombines TRBV2 with TRBJ1-2; D is unresolved. The ends were cut back, 10 bases at V and 4 bases at J, with 16 bases in the middle. The CDR3 totals 13 residues. Germline assignment: CDR1 SNHLY and CDR2 FYNNEI. Written as DNA, the CDR3 is TGTGCCACCCCTTTATCTTCGGGCTATGGCTACACCTTC. As protein: CATPLSSGYGYTF.

V gene TRBV4-3 combines with J gene TRBJ1-1; a weak D match, TRBD1 (5 bases). The ends were cut back, 4 bases at V and 5 bases at J, with 20 bases in the middle. The CDR3 consists of 16 residues. Germline V lookup: CDR1 LGHNA, CDR2 YSLEER. The CDR3: CASSPNLAGQPTEAFF. As DNA, the CDR3 is TGCGCCAGCAGCCCGAACCTTGCGGGGCAGCCGACTGAAGCTTTCTTT.

The genes are TRBV27 and TRBJ1-1, with D possibly matching TRBD1 (6 bases). CDR1 and CDR2 (germline): MNHEY, SMNVEV (reference sequence). V was shortened by 6 bases and J by 3 bases, with 14 bases between the two germline ends. CDR3 size: 14 residues. The CDR3 sequence: CASRLLQGHTEAFF. The CDR3 DNA reads TGTGCCAGCAGGCTATTACAGGGTCACACTGAAGCTTTCTTT.

V is TRBV15 and J is TRBJ1-1; no clear D. The V gene lost 1 base and the J gene lost 4 bases, with 13 bases spanning the gap. This CDR3 is built from 15 residues. Germline CDR1 and CDR2: LNHNV and YYDKDF (reference sequence). CDR3 DNA sequence: TGTGCCACCAGCAGAGTTCCGGGGAGACCCACTGAAGCTTTCTTT. This sequence encodes CATSRVPGRPTEAFF.

The sample holds one count of this clone. The chain combines TRBV13 with TRBJ2-1; TRBD1 aligns across 9 bases. This CDR3 region has 15 residues. J was trimmed by 7 bases and V by 2 bases; bases with no gene match: 6. The V gene's germline CDR1 is PRHDT and CDR2 FYEKMQ (reference sequence). The CDR3 reads CASSLRTGARNEQFF. The CDR3 bases are TGTGCCAGCAGCTTACGGACAGGGGCGAGGAATGAGCAGTTCTTC.

This clone occurred once. The genes are TRBV13 and TRBJ2-3; D unresolved. CDR1 PRHDT and CDR2 FYEKMQ come from the germline V gene (reference sequence). The CDR3 runs to 16 residues. Deletions cut 5 bases from V and 2 bases from J, with 17 bases between. CDR3 loop: CASSPKEGTHTDTQYF. Written as DNA, the CDR3 is TGTGCCAGCAGCCCCAAAGAAGGTACACACACAGATACGCAGTATTTT. Full variable domain (remainder filled in from reference TRBV13 and TRBJ2-3): AAGVIQSPRHLIKEKRETATLKCYPIPRHDTVYWYQQGPGQDPQFLISFYEKMQSDKGSIPDRFSAQQFSDYHSELNMSSLELGDSALYFCASSPKEGTHTDTQYFGPGTRLTVL.

The CDR3 region is CASSLASNNEQFF. In DNA, the CDR3 is TGTGCCAGCAGCTTGGCTAGCAACAATGAGCAGTTCTTC. The chain has TRBV7-3 and TRBJ2-1; TRBD2 might be the D (5 bases). The CDR3 is 13 amino acids. Germline V gene lookup returns CDR1 SGHTA and CDR2 FQGTGA. The V end was cut by 3 bases, the J end by 5 bases, with 8 bases between.

The V and J genes are TRBV2 and TRBJ2-7; the D is unclear. The germline V and J ends were trimmed by 3 bases and 1 base, with 10 bases remaining between them. Germline values: CDR1 SNHLY, CDR2 FYNNEI. The length of the CDR3 is 14 residues. The CDR3 reads CASSDPSLSYEQYF. The CDR3 DNA reads TGTGCCAGCAGTGACCCCTCGCTATCCTACGAGCAGTACTTC.